Following are 26 T cell receptor beta chains from one sample sequenced in a study of shared clonotypes between healthy human individuals. Some clones are missing from TCRdb's copy, which holds only in-frame ones; the method was immunoSEQ multiplex PCR. The sample lists fewer than 2.5 million clones; 80% to 95% were seen once. Specimen: naive CD4+ T cells from PBMCs. Stated subset: CD45RA+ positively selected. Source of these receptors: a man between 18 and 29 years old in good health. Some clones in this sample may be carry-over from other donors' samples.

This sequence joins TRBV27 and TRBJ1-2, with TRBD1 as a possible D gene (6 bases). Germline lookup yields CDR1 MNHEY and CDR2 SMNVEV (reference sequence). With 4 bases removed from V and 4 bases from J, the gap between germline ends came to 16 bases. The CDR3 sequence is 15 residues long. The CDR3 region is CASSSGQFSPYGYTF. In nucleotides, the CDR3 is TGTGCCAGCAGTTCTGGACAGTTCTCCCCCTATGGCTACACCTTC.

The rearrangement joins TRBV11-1 to TRBJ2-2; D could derive from TRBD1 or TRBD2 (5 bases each). V lost 4 bases and J lost 6, with 15 bases in between. There are 15 residues in the CDR3. CDR1 is SGHAT, CDR2 FQDESV, per germline (reference sequence). The CDR3 sequence: CASSSSGTAAGELFF. In DNA, the CDR3 is TGTGCCAGCAGCTCGTCCGGGACGGCCGCCGGGGAGCTGTTTTTT.

CDR3 in amino acids: CASSTPGLATNEKLFF. For the CDR3, the DNA is TGTGCCAGCAGTACCCCGGGCCTCGCAACTAATGAAAAACTGTTTTTT. This sequence joins TRBV28 and TRBJ1-4; no clear D gene. This CDR3 region has 16 residues. Germline CDR1 reads MDHEN; CDR2 reads SYDVKM. Trimming cost V 5 bases and J 0 bases, with 13 bases left between them. Full variable domain (missing parts from reference TRBV28 and TRBJ1-4): DVKVTQSSRYLVKRTGEKVFLECVQDMDHENMFWYRQDPGLGLRLIYFSYDVKMKEKGDIPEGYSVSREKKERFSLILESASTNQTSMYLCASSTPGLATNEKLFFGSGTQLSVL.

This clone appeared once. This same CDR3 is encoded by further DNA sequences in the sample. V is TRBV5-1 and J is TRBJ1-1, with no clear D. Trimming left V 0 bases short and J 5 bases short, with 8 bases between. The CDR3 is 13 amino acids. In germline, CDR1 is SGHRS, CDR2 YFSETQ. CDR3 amino acids: CASSLGRLTEAFF. CDR3 in DNA: TGCGCCAGCAGCTTGGGGCGATTGACTGAAGCTTTCTTT.

V and J are TRBV5-1 and TRBJ2-1; 8 bases fit TRBD2. The ends lost 4 bases at V and 4 bases at J; junction bases unmatched: 10. There are 16 residues in the CDR3. Germline V lookup: CDR1 SGHRS, CDR2 YFSETQ. CDR3 coding DNA: TGCGCCAGCAGCGGGGGTGCGGGAGGTGGGTACAATGAGCAGTTCTTC. Translated, it gives CASSGGAGGGYNEQFF.

The chain links TRBV6-1 to TRBJ2-7; 9 bases are shared with TRBD2. Germline V lookup: CDR1 MNHNS, CDR2 SASEGT. V was clipped by 4 bases and J by 6 bases; unmatched bases: 4. This CDR3 contains 13 residues. CDR3 sequence (DNA): TGTGCCAGCAGTGTAGCGGGAGCGGTCGAGCAGTACTTC. Translated, it gives CASSVAGAVEQYF.

The V gene is TRBV28, the J gene TRBJ2-7; 7 bases map to TRBD2. Germline CDR1 is MDHEN and CDR2 is SYDVKM. The CDR3 runs 13 residues. V dropped 6 bases and J dropped 5; count of bases not matched to a gene: 7. The CDR3 sequence: CASRAGALHEQYF. In nucleotides, the CDR3 is TGTGCCAGCAGGGCGGGAGCCCTCCACGAGCAGTACTTC.

This chain connects TRBV28 to TRBJ1-1; tentative D call: TRBD1 (6 bases). Germline V gene lookup returns CDR1 MDHEN and CDR2 SYDVKM. Trimming took off 6 bases at V and 6 bases at J, with 17 bases between the two ends. The CDR3 is 14 residues long. This CDR3 is CASSSYRGRPEAFF. Written as DNA, the CDR3 is TGTGCCAGCAGCTCCTATAGGGGGAGGCCTGAAGCTTTCTTT.

The J gene is TRBJ1-2, the V gene TRBV28; 7 bases map to TRBD1. The V segment lost 4 bases and the J segment 2 bases; nucleotides outside the gene matches: 10. CDR1 MDHEN and CDR2 SYDVKM come from the germline V gene. The CDR3 covers 16 residues. CDR3 bases: TGTGCCAGCAGTTCCCCCCACAGGGGATTCAACTATGGCTACACCTTC. Translation gives CASSSPHRGFNYGYTF.

V usage is TRBV6-5 and J usage is TRBJ2-3; a weak D match, TRBD2 (5 bases). Trimming left V 8 bases short and J 2 bases short, with 14 bases between. CDR3 length: 14 residues. Germline V lookup: CDR1 MNHEY, CDR2 SVGAGI. The CDR3 nucleotides are TGTGCCAGCGCGGGCATGGTATCCACAGATACGCAGTATTTT. It is translated as CASAGMVSTDTQYF.

V gene TRBV19 combines with J gene TRBJ1-5, with D possibly matching TRBD1 (5 bases). The CDR3 runs 16 residues. Germline lookup yields CDR1 LNHDA and CDR2 SQIVND (reference sequence). V was pared by 4 bases and J by 0 bases, with 13 bases between. The DNA for the CDR3 is TGTGCCAGTAGTACTGGGACTGGCAATAGCAATCAGCCCCAGCATTTT. Amino acids: CASSTGTGNSNQPQHF.

This chain links TRBV19 with TRBJ1-4; possibly TRBD1 for D (5 bases). V shed 6 bases and J shed 0 bases, with 11 bases lying between them. Germline V gene sequence: CDR1 LNHDA, CDR2 SQIVND (reference sequence). This CDR3 comprises 15 residues. The CDR3: CASRTAQATNEKLFF. The CDR3 DNA reads TGTGCCAGTAGGACAGCCCAAGCAACTAATGAAAAACTGTTTTTT.

Turning to this clone: Other nucleotide sequences from this sample produce the same CDR3. This chain joins TRBV28 and TRBJ2-2; the D gene could be TRBD1 or TRBD2 (5 bases each). Germline V gene data show CDR1 as MDHEN and CDR2 as SYDVKM. This CDR3 comprises 12 residues. V gave up 3 bases and J gave up 7 bases, with 6 bases separating them. CDR3 sequence: CASSLGVGELFF. The CDR3 nucleotides read TGTGCCAGCAGTTTGGGGGTCGGGGAGCTGTTTTTT.

The CDR3 is CASSVGTRNEQYF. In DNA, the CDR3 is TGTGCCAGCAGCGTAGGGACTAGGAATGAGCAGTACTTC. The chain uses TRBV9 and TRBJ2-7, with 7 bases matching TRBD2. The CDR3 contains 13 residues. From germline, CDR1 is SGDLS and CDR2 YYNGEE. The V and J ends lost 0 bases and 7 bases, in that order; junction bases with no gene match: 4.

This chain joins TRBV12-2 and TRBJ2-4. TRBV12-2 is labeled a pseudogene. The CDR3 loop spans 10 amino acids. The CDR3 bases are TGTGCAAGTCGCCGCCCATCGAAGTACTTC. This sequence encodes CASRRPSKYF.

The chain uses TRBV29-1 and TRBJ2-3, with 7 bases matching TRBD2. Germline V gene data show CDR1 as SQVTM and CDR2 as ANQGSEA. CDR3 length equals 24 residues. CDR3 DNA: TGCACCCTTGAGGGGAGGGAAGCATCTGCGGGAAACTGTGGGACGATCCTCTCCGGGGATACGCAGTATTTT. Translated: CTLEGREASAGNCGTILSGDTQYF.

The V call is TRBV7-3, the J call TRBJ2-7; possible D gene TRBD2, 6 bases. This CDR3 has 14 amino acids. Germline V lookup: CDR1 SGHTA, CDR2 FQGTGA. The V end lost 5 bases, the J end lost 6 bases, and 17 bases lay between the germline ends. This CDR3 is CASSKGGDPGEQYF. DNA of the CDR3: TGTGCCAGCAGCAAAGGAGGGGACCCCGGCGAGCAGTACTTC. Based on the CDR3 plus reference TRBV7-3 and TRBJ2-7, the full variable domain is GAGVSQTPSNKVTEKGKYVELRCDPISGHTALYWYRQSLGQGPEFLIYFQGTGAADDSGLPNDRFFAVRPEGSVSTLKIQRTERGDSAVYLCASSKGGDPGEQYFGPGTRLTVT.

The table lists this clone with a count of one. The rearrangement links TRBV7-9 to TRBJ2-7; 8 nucleotides match TRBD1. Per germline, CDR1 SEHNR and CDR2 FQNEAQ (reference sequence). After removal of 4 bases from V and 2 bases from J, the junction contained 19 bases not matched to a gene. CDR3 length equals 19 residues. This CDR3 is CASSSTPAFTGTGTYEQYF. DNA of the CDR3: TGTGCCAGCAGCTCGACCCCGGCCTTCACCGGGACAGGAACCTACGAGCAGTACTTC.

This chain joins TRBV7-2 and TRBJ1-1; maybe TRBD1 (5 bases). Trimming removed 5 bases from V and 5 bases from J, with 18 bases in between. The CDR3 has 15 residues. Germline V gene sequence: CDR1 SGHTA, CDR2 FQGNSA. The CDR3 loop is CASSIELGGRTEAFF. DNA of the CDR3: TGTGCCAGCAGCATCGAACTTGGGGGTCGGACTGAAGCTTTCTTT. Filled out from reference TRBV7-2 and TRBJ1-1, the complete variable domain reads GAGVSQSPSNKVTEKGKDVELRCDPISGHTALYWYRQSLGQGLEFLIYFQGNSAPDKSGLPSDRFSAERTGGSVSTLTIQRTQQEDSAVYLCASSIELGGRTEAFFGQGTRLTVV.

This chain uses TRBV7-2 with TRBJ1-2; D is uncertain. V dropped 2 bases and J dropped 5 bases, with 6 bases sitting between them. The CDR3 covers 12 residues. Germline assignment: CDR1 SGHTA and CDR2 FQGNSA. The CDR3 DNA reads as TGTGCCAGCAGCTTAACAGTATATGGCTACACCTTC. Protein: CASSLTVYGYTF.

V and J are TRBV28 and TRBJ2-7; 7 bases fit TRBD1. CDR3 size: 15 residues. V dropped 4 bases and J dropped 4; count of bases not matched to a gene: 10. Germline lookup yields CDR1 MDHEN and CDR2 SYDVKM. The CDR3 loop reads CASSSPGRGSYEQYF. Here the CDR3 DNA reads TGTGCCAGCAGTTCACCGGGCAGGGGGTCATACGAGCAGTACTTC.

Regarding this clone: The sample contains more than one DNA sequence encoding this CDR3. CDR3 sequence: CASSAGGANTGELFF. The CDR3 DNA reads as TGTGCCAGCAGCGCAGGAGGTGCGAACACCGGGGAGCTGTTTTTT. The chain links TRBV5-4 to TRBJ2-2, with D possibly TRBD2 on 5 matching bases. Per germline, CDR1 SGHNT and CDR2 YYREEE (reference sequence). Trimming pared 4 bases from V and 0 bases from J, leaving 10 bases between. This CDR3 region has 15 residues. The complete variable domain, with remaining parts taken from reference TRBV5-4 and TRBJ2-2, reads ETGVTQSPTHLIKTRGQQVTLRCSSQSGHNTVSWYQQALGQGPQFIFQYYREEENGRGNFPPRFSGLQFPNYSSELNVNALELDDSALYLCASSAGGANTGELFFGEGSRLTVL.

The genes are TRBV5-6 and TRBJ1-2; D is ambiguous. Between the trimmed V and J ends, which lost 5 bases and 4 bases, there was a span of 15 bases. Germline V gives CDR1 SGHDT, CDR2 YYEEEE. The length of the CDR3 is 14 residues. Here the CDR3 DNA reads TGTGCCAGCAGGGTCGAGTTGGGGATCTATGGCTACACCTTC. Encoded protein: CASRVELGIYGYTF. The whole variable domain, remainder taken from reference TRBV5-6 and TRBJ1-2, is DAGVTQSPTHLIKTRGQQVTLRCSPKSGHDTVSWYQQALGQGPQFIFQYYEEEERQRGNFPDRFSGHQFPNYSSELNVNALLLGDSALYLCASRVELGIYGYTFGSGTRLTVV.

For the CDR3, the DNA is TGCAGCGTTGAGTCAGGACTAGCGGGGACCTCCGCCGAGCAGTACTTC. Amino acid sequence: CSVESGLAGTSAEQYF. The genes are TRBV29-1 and TRBJ2-5, with 12 bases aligning to TRBD2. Judging by the DNA end, TRBJ2-7 fits better; the J call may be wrong. The germline gives CDR1 SQVTM, CDR2 ANQGSEA. The CDR3 runs to 16 residues.

V and J are TRBV18 and TRBJ1-2; D not certain. Between the trimmed V and J ends, which lost 3 bases and 2 bases, there was a span of 16 bases. CDR1 KGHSH and CDR2 LQKENI come from the germline V gene. The CDR3 is made up of 16 amino acids. The CDR3 is CASSPGLAGANYGYTF. CDR3 bases: TGTGCCAGCTCACCGGGTCTCGCAGGAGCCAACTATGGCTACACCTTC.

The chain recombines TRBV21-1 with TRBJ1-4. TRBV21-1 represents a pseudogene. This CDR3 spans 16 amino acids. Here the CDR3 DNA reads TGTGCCAGCAGCAAAGTCGGCTGGGACCAAGATGAAAAACTGTTTTTT. Protein sequence: CASSKVGWDQDEKLFF.